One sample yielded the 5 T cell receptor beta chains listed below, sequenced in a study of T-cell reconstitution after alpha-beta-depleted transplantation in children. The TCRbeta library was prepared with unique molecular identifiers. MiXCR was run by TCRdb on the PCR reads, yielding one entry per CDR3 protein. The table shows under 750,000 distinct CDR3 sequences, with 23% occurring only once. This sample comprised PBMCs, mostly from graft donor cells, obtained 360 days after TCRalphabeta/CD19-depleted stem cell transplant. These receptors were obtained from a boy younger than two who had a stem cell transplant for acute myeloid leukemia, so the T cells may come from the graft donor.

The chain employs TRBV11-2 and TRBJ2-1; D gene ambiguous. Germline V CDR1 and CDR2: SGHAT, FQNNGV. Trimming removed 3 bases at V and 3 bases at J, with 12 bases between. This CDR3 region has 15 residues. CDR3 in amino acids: CASSFGPSDYNEQFF. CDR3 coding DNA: TGTGCCAGCAGCTTCGGACCATCGGACTACAATGAGCAGTTCTTC.

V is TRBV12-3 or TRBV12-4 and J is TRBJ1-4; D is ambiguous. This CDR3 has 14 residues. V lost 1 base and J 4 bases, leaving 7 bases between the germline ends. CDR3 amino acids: CASSLGTINEKLFF. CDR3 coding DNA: TGTGCCAGCAGTTTAGGCACGATTAATGAAAAACTGTTTTTT.

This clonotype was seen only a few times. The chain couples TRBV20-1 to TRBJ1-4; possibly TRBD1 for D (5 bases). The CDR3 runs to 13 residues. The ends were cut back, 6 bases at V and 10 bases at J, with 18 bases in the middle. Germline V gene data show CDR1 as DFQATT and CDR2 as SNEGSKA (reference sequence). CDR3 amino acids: CSAHGTDGGKLFF. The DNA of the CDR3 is TGCAGTGCCCACGGGACGGATGGAGGAAAACTGTTTTTT.

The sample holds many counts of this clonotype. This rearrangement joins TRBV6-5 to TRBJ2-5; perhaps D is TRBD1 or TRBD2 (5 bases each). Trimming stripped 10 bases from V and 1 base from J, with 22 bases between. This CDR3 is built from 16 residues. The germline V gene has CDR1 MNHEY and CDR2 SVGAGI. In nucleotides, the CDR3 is TGTGCCACCAAGTTCCTCCGGGACGGAATCCAAGAGACCCAGTACTTC. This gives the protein CATKFLRDGIQETQYF.

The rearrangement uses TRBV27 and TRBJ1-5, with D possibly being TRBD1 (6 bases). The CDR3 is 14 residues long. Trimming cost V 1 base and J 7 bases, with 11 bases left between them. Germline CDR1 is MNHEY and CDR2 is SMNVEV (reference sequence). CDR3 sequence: CASSLYRVGQPQHF. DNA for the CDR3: TGTGCCAGCAGTTTATACAGGGTCGGGCAGCCCCAGCATTTT.